In this sample, the clone carrying this T cell receptor beta chain turned up a few times. What it recognizes is unknown. The record originates from a study of blood T cells in healthy people across ages. Study-wide results and caveats: As naive T cell percentage varied, TCR beta diversity correlated strongly with it. Estimated diversity across one million T cells was deemed an underestimate. The long-lived group displayed more naive CD4+ cells, plus higher diversity, than the aged donors did.

Combining a sample-barcoded 5' primer with a J-beta primer mix, a second PCR ran for about 6 to 12 cycles. TCRdb reprocessed the 5' RACE reads with MiXCR, giving one entry per CDR3 protein. This table has about 1.6 million distinct CDR3 sequences, about 35% appearing once. Trimming at V came to 2 bases and at J to 6 bases, leaving 10 bases not matched to a gene. CDR3 length equals 16 residues. The germline V gene encodes CDR1 SGHTA and CDR2 FQGTGA. This TCR derives from a woman aged 25 to 39 in good health. The chain has TRBV7-3 and TRBJ2-3, with 8 bases aligning to TRBD2. The sample was blood. DNA for the CDR3: TGTGCCAGCAGCTTAGGAAGGGGCCTAGCGGGTGATACGCAGTATTTT. It translates to CASSLGRGLAGDTQYF. Looking up the rest from reference TRBV7-3 and TRBJ2-3 gives the full variable domain: GAGVSQTPSNKVTEKGKYVELRCDPISGHTALYWYRQSLGQGPEFLIYFQGTGAADDSGLPNDRFFAVRPEGSVSTLKIQRTERGDSAVYLCASSLGRGLAGDTQYFGPGTRLTVL.